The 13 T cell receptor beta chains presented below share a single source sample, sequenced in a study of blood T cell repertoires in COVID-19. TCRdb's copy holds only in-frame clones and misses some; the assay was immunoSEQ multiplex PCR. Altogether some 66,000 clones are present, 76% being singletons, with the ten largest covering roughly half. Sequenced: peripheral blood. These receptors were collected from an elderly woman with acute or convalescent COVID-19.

CDR3 sequence reads: CASTERRGGYTF. CDR3 nucleotide sequence: TGTGCCAGCACGGAGAGGAGAGGTGGCTACACCTTC. V usage is TRBV6-5 and J usage is TRBJ1-2; D is ambiguous. The V and J ends lost 7 bases and 7 bases respectively, with 13 bases between them. The CDR3 consists of 12 residues. In germline, CDR1 is MNHEY, CDR2 SVGAGI.

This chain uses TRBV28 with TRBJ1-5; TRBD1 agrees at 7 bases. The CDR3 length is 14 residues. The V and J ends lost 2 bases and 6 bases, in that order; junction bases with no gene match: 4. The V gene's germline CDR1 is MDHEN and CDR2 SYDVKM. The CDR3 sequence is CASSLAGGGQPQHF. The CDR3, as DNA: TGTGCCAGCAGTTTAGCAGGGGGTGGTCAGCCCCAGCATTTT.

In nucleotides, the CDR3 is TGTGCCAGCAGCTTGTATTCAGGGACCCAGTACTTC. This gives the protein CASSLYSGTQYF. This rearrangement joins TRBV5-5 to TRBJ2-5; D gene uncertain. CDR1 and CDR2 (germline): SGHKS, YYEKEE (reference sequence). The CDR3 has 12 residues. V was shortened by 1 base and J by 7 bases, with 8 bases between the two germline ends.

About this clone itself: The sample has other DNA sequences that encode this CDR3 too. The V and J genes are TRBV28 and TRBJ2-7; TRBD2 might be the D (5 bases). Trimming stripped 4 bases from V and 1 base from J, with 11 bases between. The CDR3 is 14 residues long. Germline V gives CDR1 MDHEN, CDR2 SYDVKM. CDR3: CASSSIASSYEQYF. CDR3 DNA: TGTGCCAGCAGTTCCATAGCGTCATCCTACGAGCAGTACTTC.

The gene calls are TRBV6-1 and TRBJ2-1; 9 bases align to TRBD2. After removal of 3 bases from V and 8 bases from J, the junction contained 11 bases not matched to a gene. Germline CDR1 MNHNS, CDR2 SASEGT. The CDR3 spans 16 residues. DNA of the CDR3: TGTGCCAGCAGTGATGTAGCGGGAGTCGGTTCTGATGAGCAGTTCTTC. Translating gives CASSDVAGVGSDEQFF.

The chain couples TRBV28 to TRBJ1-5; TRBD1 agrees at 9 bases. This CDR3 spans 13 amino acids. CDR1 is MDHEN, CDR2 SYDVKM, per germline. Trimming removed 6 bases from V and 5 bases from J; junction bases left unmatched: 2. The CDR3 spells CASRQGADQPQHF. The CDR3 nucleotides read TGTGCCAGCAGACAGGGGGCGGATCAGCCCCAGCATTTT.

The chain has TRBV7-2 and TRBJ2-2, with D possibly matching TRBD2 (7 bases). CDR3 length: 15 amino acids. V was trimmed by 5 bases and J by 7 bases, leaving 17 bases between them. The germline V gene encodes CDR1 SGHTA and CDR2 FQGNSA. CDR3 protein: CASSPRGATGGELFF. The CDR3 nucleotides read TGTGCCAGCAGCCCCCGGGGGGCTACCGGCGGGGAGCTGTTTTTT.

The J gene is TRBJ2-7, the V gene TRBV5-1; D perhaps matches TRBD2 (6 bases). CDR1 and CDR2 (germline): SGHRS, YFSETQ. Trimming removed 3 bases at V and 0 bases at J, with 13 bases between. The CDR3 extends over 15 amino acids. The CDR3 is CASSSQAGSSYEQYF. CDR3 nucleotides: TGCGCCAGCAGCTCTCAAGCGGGTAGCTCCTACGAGCAGTACTTC.

CDR3 sequence reads: CSVEVGKFGYTF. The DNA of the CDR3 is TGCAGCGTTGAGGTCGGGAAATTTGGCTACACCTTC. The V and J genes are TRBV29-1 and TRBJ1-2; D remains unclear. V shed 3 bases and J shed 7 bases, with 12 bases lying between them. Germline V lookup: CDR1 SQVTM, CDR2 ANQGSEA. This CDR3 contains 12 residues.

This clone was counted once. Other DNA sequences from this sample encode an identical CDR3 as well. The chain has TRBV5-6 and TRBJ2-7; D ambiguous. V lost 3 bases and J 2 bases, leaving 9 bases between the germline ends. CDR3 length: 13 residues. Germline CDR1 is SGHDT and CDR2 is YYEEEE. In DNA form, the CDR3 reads TGTGCCAGCAGCTCCGACGGAGCCTACGAGCAGTACTTC. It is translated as CASSSDGAYEQYF.

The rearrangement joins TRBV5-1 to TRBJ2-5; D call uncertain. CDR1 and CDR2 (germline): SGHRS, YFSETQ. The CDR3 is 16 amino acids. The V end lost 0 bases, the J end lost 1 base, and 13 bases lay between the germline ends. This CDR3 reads CASSLAGTPPQETQYF. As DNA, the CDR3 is TGCGCCAGCAGCTTGGCCGGTACCCCCCCCCAAGAGACCCAGTACTTC. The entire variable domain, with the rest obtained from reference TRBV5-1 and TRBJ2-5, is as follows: KAGVTQTPRYLIKTRGQQVTLSCSPISGHRSVSWYQQTPGQGLQFLFEYFSETQRNKGNFPGRFSGRQFSNSRSEMNVSTLELGDSALYLCASSLAGTPPQETQYFGPGTRLLVL.

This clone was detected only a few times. CDR3 loop: CASSPRLGETQYF. CDR3 bases: TGTGCCAGCAGCCCCCGACTAGGAGAGACCCAGTACTTC. This rearrangement joins TRBV5-5 to TRBJ2-5; possible D gene TRBD2, 6 bases. The CDR3 is 13 residues long. Deletions cut 4 bases from V and 4 bases from J, with 11 bases between. In germline, CDR1 is SGHKS, CDR2 YYEKEE (reference sequence).

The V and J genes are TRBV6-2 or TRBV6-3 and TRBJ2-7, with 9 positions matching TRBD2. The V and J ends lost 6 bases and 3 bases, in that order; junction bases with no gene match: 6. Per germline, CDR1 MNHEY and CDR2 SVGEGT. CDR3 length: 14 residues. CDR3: CASSRSGRNYEQYF. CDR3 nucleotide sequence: TGTGCCAGCAGCCGAAGCGGGAGGAACTACGAGCAGTACTTC.